A single sample is the source of the 26 T cell receptor beta chains below, sequenced in a study of spatial heterogeneity in lung cancer. TCRdb recomputed calls from the 5' RACE reads with MiXCR, one row per CDR3 protein. Among around 110,000 distinct CDR3 sequences, roughly an eighth were seen once, and the ten largest hold around 16%. Time point meaning: blood at routine non-recurrence follow-up after resection. Whole RNA was taken from tumor, nontumor lung or frozen PBMC; it was then sequenced unsorted. The specimen comprised PBMCs, sampled at follow-up. The receptors derive from a male donor with early-stage non-small cell lung cancer.

This clonotype showed up just once. The rearrangement links TRBV10-3 to TRBJ2-2; no firm D call. The CDR3 sequence is 13 residues long. Trimming took 4 bases from V and 4 from J, leaving 7 bases between them. Germline assignment: CDR1 ENHRY and CDR2 SYGVKD. The DNA for the CDR3 is TGTGCCATCAGTGGTGGCGGCACCGGGGAGCTGTTTTTT. It specifies CAISGGGTGELFF.

For the CDR3, the DNA is TGTGCCAGCAGTTTGCCATCAGGAACAGGTACAGATACGCAGTATTTT. It encodes CASSLPSGTGTDTQYF. V is TRBV28 and J is TRBJ2-3; a weak D match, TRBD1 (5 bases). Trimming cost V 3 bases and J 3 bases, with 16 bases left between them. CDR1 is MDHEN, CDR2 SYDVKM, per germline. CDR3 length equals 16 residues.

There are a few counts of this clonotype. V gene TRBV4-2 combines with J gene TRBJ2-3; a weak D match, TRBD2 (6 bases). The V end was cut by 4 bases, the J end by 4 bases, with 15 bases between. Looked up from germline, CDR1 is LGHNA and CDR2 is YNFKEQ. This CDR3 comprises 15 residues. CDR3 sequence reads: CASSLGGGNPDTQYF. The CDR3 DNA is TGTGCCAGCAGCCTAGGAGGCGGGAACCCAGATACGCAGTATTTT.

This clonotype was observed at least ten times. The chain combines TRBV7-2 with TRBJ2-5; D ambiguous. Germline V gene sequence: CDR1 SGHTA, CDR2 FQGNSA. The CDR3 totals 15 residues. The V end lost 5 bases, the J end lost 5 bases, and 18 bases lay between the germline ends. The CDR3 loop is CASSLVGINGETQYF. The CDR3 region has the DNA TGTGCCAGCAGCCTAGTAGGAATCAACGGGGAGACCCAGTACTTC.

The J gene is TRBJ1-2, the V gene TRBV30, with TRBD1 matching 8 bases. The CDR3 contains 14 residues. Per germline, CDR1 GTSNPN and CDR2 SVGIG (reference sequence). The J segment lost 4 bases and the V segment lost 3 bases, leaving 7 bases of the junction unmatched. CDR3 coding DNA: TGTGCCTGGAGGCGGCTAGACAGGGGCTATGGCTACACCTTC. It specifies CAWRRLDRGYGYTF.

The V and J genes are TRBV5-1 and TRBJ2-7, with no clear D. The length of the CDR3 is 11 residues. Germline V gene sequence: CDR1 SGHRS, CDR2 YFSETQ. Trimming removed 6 bases from V and 6 bases from J, with 10 bases in between. The CDR3 spells CASKGRGEQYF. In nucleotides, the CDR3 is TGCGCCAGCAAAGGCCGTGGCGAGCAGTACTTC.

The sample holds many counts of this clonotype. The chain combines TRBV12-3 or TRBV12-4 with TRBJ2-3, with 11 bases identical to TRBD2. The CDR3 has 15 amino acids. V gave up 4 bases and J gave up 1 base; unmatched junction bases: 1. The CDR3 protein is CASSSTSGGTDTQYF. The CDR3 bases are TGTGCCAGCAGTTCGACTAGCGGGGGCACAGATACGCAGTATTTT.

V gene TRBV20-1 combines with J gene TRBJ1-5; TRBD1 aligns across 8 bases. Germline CDR1 is DFQATT and CDR2 is SNEGSKA (reference sequence). The CDR3 runs to 13 residues. The trim removed 4 bases at V and 5 bases at J, leaving 4 bases unmatched. CDR3 DNA sequence: TGCAGTGCTACCGGACAGGGCCATCAGCCCCAGCATTTT. Translated, it gives CSATGQGHQPQHF.

This clonotype has just a few counts. The CDR3: CAWRYRANTGYEQYF. The DNA for the CDR3 is TGTGCCTGGAGATATCGGGCCAACACAGGCTACGAGCAGTACTTC. The chain recombines TRBV30 with TRBJ2-7, with D possibly matching TRBD1 (5 bases). From germline, CDR1 is GTSNPN and CDR2 SVGIG (reference sequence). V lost 3 bases, J lost 3 bases, and 18 bases lay in between. The CDR3 is 15 residues long. Full variable domain (remainder filled in from reference TRBV30 and TRBJ2-7): SQTIHQWPATLVQPVGSPLSLECTVEGTSNPNLYWYRQAAGRGLQLLFYSVGIGQISSEVPQNLSASRPQDRQFILSSKKLLLSDSGFYLCAWRYRANTGYEQYFGPGTRLTVT.

The gene calls are TRBV2 and TRBJ2-5, with 10 bases that match TRBD2. CDR3 length: 13 amino acids. The junction had 3 bases not matched to a gene; V was cut back by 6 bases and J by 5 bases. Germline CDR1 and CDR2: SNHLY and FYNNEI. Written as DNA, the CDR3 is TGTGCCAGCAGCGGACTAGCGGAGGAGACCCAGTACTTC. Its translation: CASSGLAEETQYF.

The V gene is TRBV6-4, the J gene TRBJ2-7, with 10 bases identical to TRBD1. The ends lost 8 bases at V and 5 bases at J; junction bases unmatched: 6. The CDR3 length is 13 residues. Germline-derived CDR1 and CDR2 are MRHNA and SNTAGT. The CDR3 region is CASARTGGHEQYF. CDR3 DNA sequence: TGTGCCAGCGCTCGGACAGGGGGTCACGAGCAGTACTTC.

This clonotype was observed a handful of times. J is TRBJ2-3 and V is TRBV20-1, with 11 nucleotides matching TRBD2. The junction had 9 bases not matched to a gene; V was cut back by 6 bases and J by 4 bases. Germline loops: CDR1 DFQATT, CDR2 SNEGSKA (reference sequence). The CDR3 contains 15 residues. In DNA, the CDR3 is TGCAGTGCAGAACTAGCGGGGGCCAGCCCAGATACGCAGTATTTT. Translating it yields CSAELAGASPDTQYF.

This clonotype was counted only a few times. V is TRBV6-5 and J is TRBJ1-4; D not resolved. The germline V gene encodes CDR1 MNHEY and CDR2 SVGAGI. The CDR3 is 14 amino acids. V was shortened by 6 bases and J by 7 bases, with 15 bases between the two germline ends. CDR3 DNA sequence: TGTGCCAGCAGCTATATCGGGTCTGGTGAAAAACTGTTTTTT. Translated: CASSYIGSGEKLFF.

CDR3 residues: CASSQGTGDNQPQHF. CDR3 nucleotide sequence: TGTGCCAGCTCACAGGGGACAGGGGACAATCAGCCCCAGCATTTT. The chain carries TRBV18 and TRBJ1-5; 10 positions match TRBD1. The germline CDR1 and CDR2 sequences are KGHSH and LQKENI. The CDR3 runs 15 residues. V dropped 4 bases and J dropped 3; count of bases not matched to a gene: 3.

This clonotype appeared a few times. V and J are TRBV4-2 and TRBJ2-2, with TRBD1 matching over 7 bases. V lost 2 bases to trimming and J lost 2 bases; unmatched junction nucleotides: 5. The germline V gene encodes CDR1 LGHNA and CDR2 YNFKEQ. The CDR3 runs to 16 residues. The CDR3 spells CASSQRTGLNTGELFF. The CDR3 bases are TGTGCCAGCAGCCAACGGACAGGCCTAAACACCGGGGAGCTGTTTTTT.

This clonotype was observed a few times. The chain couples TRBV4-2 to TRBJ2-5; 9 bases align to TRBD1. The CDR3 is made up of 16 amino acids. Unmatched junction bases numbered 6, after V lost 1 base and J lost 3 bases. Germline values: CDR1 LGHNA, CDR2 YNFKEQ. The CDR3 DNA sequence: TGTGCCAGCAGCCAAGCAACAGGGGGCTCGGAAGAGACCCAGTACTTC. Residues: CASSQATGGSEETQYF.

This clonotype was detected ten times or more. The chain employs TRBV11-3 and TRBJ2-3; TRBD1 agrees at 8 bases. Trimming at V came to 1 base and at J to 0 bases, leaving 21 bases not matched to a gene. CDR1 and CDR2 (germline): SGHNT, YENEEA. The length of the CDR3 is 22 residues. CDR3 residues: CASSLGRGHRERARKSTDTQYF. The DNA of the CDR3 is TGTGCCAGCAGCTTAGGCAGGGGGCACCGCGAACGAGCACGGAAGAGCACAGATACGCAGTATTTT. Filled out from reference TRBV11-3 and TRBJ2-3, the complete variable domain reads EAGVVQSPRYKIIEKKQPVAFWCNPISGHNTLYWYLQNLGQGPELLIRYENEEAVDDSQLPKDRFSAERLKGVDSTLKIQPAELGDSAVYLCASSLGRGHRERARKSTDTQYFGPGTRLTVL.

This clonotype is medium-sized. The chain links TRBV4-1 to TRBJ2-1, with unresolved D. The germline V and J ends were trimmed by 4 bases and 8 bases, with 12 bases remaining between them. Germline values: CDR1 MGHRA, CDR2 YSYEKL. The CDR3 is made up of 13 amino acids. The CDR3 sequence is CASSPTPRHEQFF. The DNA of the CDR3 is TGCGCCAGCAGCCCCACTCCTAGGCATGAGCAGTTCTTC.

V is TRBV18 and J is TRBJ1-4, with 9 nucleotides matching TRBD1. Unmatched junction bases numbered 6, after V lost 3 bases and J lost 7 bases. The CDR3 covers 15 residues. Germline loops: CDR1 KGHSH, CDR2 LQKENI. Here the CDR3 DNA reads TGTGCCAGCTCACCCCCGGGACAGGGAAGTGAAAAACTGTTTTTT. This encodes CASSPPGQGSEKLFF.

Many counts were recorded for this clonotype. The rearrangement uses TRBV4-2 and TRBJ1-1; the match to TRBD1 covers 10 bases. The length of the CDR3 is 17 residues. V shed 2 bases and J 0 bases; nucleotides not matched to a gene: 6. The germline CDR1 and CDR2 sequences are LGHNA and YNFKEQ. The CDR3 sequence is CASSQTGQGGMNTEAFF. The CDR3 region has the DNA TGTGCCAGCAGCCAAACCGGACAGGGGGGTATGAACACTGAAGCTTTCTTT.

This clonotype has ten or more counts. V gene TRBV18 combines with J gene TRBJ2-7; D is ambiguous. Germline V lookup: CDR1 KGHSH, CDR2 LQKENI. CDR3 length equals 12 residues. Deletions cut 6 bases from V and 0 bases from J, with 6 bases between. CDR3 protein: CASSPNSYEQYF. The CDR3 bases are TGTGCCAGCTCCCCCAACTCCTACGAGCAGTACTTC.

There are many counts of this clonotype. V gene TRBV11-2 combines with J gene TRBJ1-1; a weak D match, TRBD1 (5 bases). Trimming left V 0 bases short and J 0 bases short, with 8 bases between. CDR3 length: 15 residues. The V gene's germline CDR1 is SGHAT and CDR2 FQNNGV. The CDR3 DNA reads as TGTGCCAGCAGCTTAGAGTGGACATTGAACACTGAAGCTTTCTTT. Translated, it gives CASSLEWTLNTEAFF.

This clonotype was counted ten times or more. The CDR3 region has the DNA TGTGCCAGCAGCGTAGACAGCGGAGGGGGTCAGCCCCAGCATTTT. Translation: CASSVDSGGGQPQHF. The V gene is TRBV9, the J gene TRBJ1-5; tentative D call: TRBD1 (6 bases). Germline-derived CDR1 and CDR2 are SGDLS and YYNGEE. With 0 bases removed from V and 6 bases from J, the gap between germline ends came to 13 bases. CDR3 size: 15 residues.

This clonotype was observed a handful of times. This chain links TRBV5-6 with TRBJ2-3; no reliable D call. The germline V and J ends were trimmed by 0 bases and 2 bases, with 10 bases remaining between them. The CDR3 runs 15 residues. Germline V gene lookup returns CDR1 SGHDT and CDR2 YYEEEE. Written as DNA, the CDR3 is TGTGCCAGCAGCTTGGGACCGAGCAACACAGATACGCAGTATTTT. Its translation is CASSLGPSNTDTQYF.

This chain uses TRBV6-1 with TRBJ1-2; possibly TRBD1 for D (5 bases). Germline V gene data show CDR1 as MNHNS and CDR2 as SASEGT. The V and J ends lost 9 bases and 2 bases respectively, with 22 bases between them. This CDR3 has 16 residues. The CDR3 loop is CASTSLVGVRNYGYTF. In DNA, the CDR3 is TGTGCCAGTACCTCCTTGGTGGGGGTAAGGAACTATGGCTACACCTTC.

The V gene is TRBV6-5, the J gene TRBJ2-3, with D hard to call. Germline CDR1 MNHEY, CDR2 SVGAGI. The V and J ends lost 6 bases and 0 bases respectively, with 13 bases between them. This CDR3 has 15 residues. CDR3 sequence reads: CASSLTSASTDTQYF. DNA for the CDR3: TGTGCCAGCAGCCTCACATCTGCTAGCACAGATACGCAGTATTTT.